This TCR beta chain emerged from a study of yellow fever vaccine responses in identical twins. Broader study findings: Twins' vaccine T cell responses were reported to seem partly convergent and partly personalized.

One entry per CDR3 protein results from TCRdb running MiXCR on the RT-PCR reads. The table records approximately 13,000 distinct CDR3 sequences, around four fifths of them present only once. About this clonotype itself: Its antigen is unidentified. One junction end disagrees with the germline gene, perhaps due to a read error.

This specimen was T cells from blood (PBMCs), unsorted or a sorted subset (not recorded which), taken before or after yellow fever vaccination (not recorded which). The TCR comes from a woman in her late teens or twenties who received the yellow fever vaccine.

The DNA of the CDR3 is TGTGCCAGCAGCCTAGCGGGAGGTAAGAATGAGCAGTTCTTC. Amino acid sequence: CASSLAGGKNEQFF. The chain joins TRBV7-9 to TRBJ2-1; TRBD2 matches 11 bases. Per the germline V gene, CDR1 is SEHNR and CDR2 is FQNEAQ (reference sequence). This CDR3 comprises 14 residues.